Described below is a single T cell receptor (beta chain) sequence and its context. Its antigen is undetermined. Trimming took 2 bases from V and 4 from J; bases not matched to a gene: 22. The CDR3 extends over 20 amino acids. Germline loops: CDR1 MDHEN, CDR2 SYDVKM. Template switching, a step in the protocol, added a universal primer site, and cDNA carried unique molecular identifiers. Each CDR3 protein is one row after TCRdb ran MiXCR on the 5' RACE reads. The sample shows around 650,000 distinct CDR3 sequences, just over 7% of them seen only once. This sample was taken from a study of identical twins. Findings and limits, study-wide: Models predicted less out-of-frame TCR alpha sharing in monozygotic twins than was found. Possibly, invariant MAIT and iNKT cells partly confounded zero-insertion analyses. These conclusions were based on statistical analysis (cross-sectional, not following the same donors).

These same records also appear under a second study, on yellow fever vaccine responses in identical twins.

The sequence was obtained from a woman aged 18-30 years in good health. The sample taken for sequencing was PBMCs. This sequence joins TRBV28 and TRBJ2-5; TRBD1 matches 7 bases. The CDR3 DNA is TGTGCCAGCAGTTTAAAGGGAGACAGGGACGGGTCGACTTATGGAGAGACCCAGTACTTC. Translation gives CASSLKGDRDGSTYGETQYF. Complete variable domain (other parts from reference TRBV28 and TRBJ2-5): DVKVTQSSRYLVKRTGEKVFLECVQDMDHENMFWYRQDPGLGLRLIYFSYDVKMKEKGDIPEGYSVSREKKERFSLILESASTNQTSMYLCASSLKGDRDGSTYGETQYFGPGTRLLVL.